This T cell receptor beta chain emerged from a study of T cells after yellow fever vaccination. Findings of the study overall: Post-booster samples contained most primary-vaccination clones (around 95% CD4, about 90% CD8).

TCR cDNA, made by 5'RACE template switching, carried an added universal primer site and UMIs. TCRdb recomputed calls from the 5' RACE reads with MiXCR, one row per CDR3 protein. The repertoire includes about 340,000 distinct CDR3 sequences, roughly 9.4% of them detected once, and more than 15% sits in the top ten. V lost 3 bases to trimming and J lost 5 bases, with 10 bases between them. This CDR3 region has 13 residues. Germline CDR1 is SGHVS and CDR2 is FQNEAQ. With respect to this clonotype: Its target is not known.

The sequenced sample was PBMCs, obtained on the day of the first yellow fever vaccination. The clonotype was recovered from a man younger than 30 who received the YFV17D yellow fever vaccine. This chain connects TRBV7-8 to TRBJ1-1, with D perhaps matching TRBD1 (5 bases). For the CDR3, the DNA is TGTGCCAGCAGCTTGGGGGTACTAACTGAAGCTTTCTTT. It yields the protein CASSLGVLTEAFF.